This T cell receptor (beta chain) was found in a study of neurological immune-mediated disorders. This clonotype was detected many times. TCRdb reanalysed the 5' RACE reads using MiXCR and keeps one entry per CDR3 protein. The sample has over 40,000 distinct CDR3 sequences, nearly 6.5% seen once. Healthy controls comprised blood bank volunteers in Maryland, USA. Sequenced sample: CD4+ T cells from blood. This clonotype was obtained from a woman aged 40 to 50 in good health.

In nucleotides, the CDR3 is TGTGCCAGCAGCCAAGGACAGGGGTATAATTCACCCCTCCACTTT. Residues: CASSQGQGYNSPLHF. The V call is TRBV3-1, the J call TRBJ1-6; 8 positions agree with TRBD1. CDR1 and CDR2 from the germline V gene are LGHDT and YNNKEL (reference sequence). CDR3 length equals 15 residues. The V gene end was trimmed by 1 base and the J gene end by 4 bases; junction bases not matched to a gene: 0.